The T cell receptor (beta chain) under discussion was sequenced for a study of T cell responses to AZD1222 COVID-19 vaccine. General observations from the study: Most donors were white British, females outnumbered males, and clonal diversity was possibly underestimated. Baseline antibody screening turned up just six seropositive AZD1222 recipients.

The table came from immunoSEQ multiplex PCR; TCRdb's copy has only in-frame clones and leaves some out. In the table there are about 130,000 clones, around 84% of which are singletons. This clone was counted a single time. Its antigen is not known. The CDR3 has 15 residues. CDR1 LNHDA and CDR2 SQIVND come from the germline V gene (reference sequence). V dropped 5 bases and J dropped 2; count of bases not matched to a gene: 3. The receptor was derived from an adult in good health. This sequence joins TRBV19 and TRBJ2-2, with TRBD1 identical over 9 bases. Sequencing used peripheral blood, obtained on day 0 of AZD1222 vaccination. Here the CDR3 reads CASSRQGGNTGELFF. The CDR3, as DNA: TGTGCCAGTAGTCGACAGGGGGGAAACACCGGGGAGCTGTTTTTT.